A single sample gave rise to the 2 T cell receptor beta chains below, sequenced in a study of CD8 T cells in Susac syndrome. Random hexamers served to reverse transcribe roughly 0.5 to 1 ug RNA. Each CDR3 protein is one row after TCRdb ran MiXCR on the immunoSEQ multiplex PCR reads. In the table there are 100,000 to 150,000 distinct CDR3 sequences, more than 90% of which are singletons. Source material: CD8+ T cells from PBMCs. The receptors derive from a human donor with Susac syndrome.

This clonotype was observed once. CDR3 nucleotides: TGTGCCAGCAGTTACGATAGCGGAGGGGGGGAGACCCAGTACTTC. It translates to CASSYDSGGGETQYF. J is TRBJ2-5 and V is TRBV6-5, with D perhaps given as TRBD1 or TRBD2 (6 bases each). V was clipped by 2 bases and J by 5 bases, with 15 bases between them. The V gene's germline CDR1 is MNHEY and CDR2 SVGAGI. The CDR3 runs 15 residues.

This rearrangement joins TRBV30 to TRBJ2-3; 8 nucleotides align to TRBD2. The CDR3 consists of 15 residues. The V gene's germline CDR1 is GTSNPN and CDR2 SVGIG (reference sequence). V shed 2 bases, J shed 1 base, and the junction held 5 bases outside the gene matches. CDR3 bases: TGTGCCTGGAGTCTAGCGGGTGACGGCACAGATACGCAGTATTTT. Its protein is CAWSLAGDGTDTQYF.